The 22 T cell receptor beta chains below were found in one sample sequenced in a study of blood T cells in healthy people across ages (dated by TCRdb to 2013 to 2016). The library was built by means of 5' RACE. Sequencing used an Illumina HiSeq 2500. A second PCR of roughly 7 to 11 cycles was performed with a sample-barcoded 5' primer and a J-beta primer mix. Starting from the raw public reads, TCRdb applied fastp trimming at Q25, assembled clones with MiXCR and retained in-frame beta chains. Records with the same CDR3 protein are collapsed into one entry carrying the most frequent genes and DNA. The sample yields more than 550,000 distinct CDR3 sequences; 20% to 25% were counted once. The top ten clones comprise roughly a fifth of the sample. The sequenced material came from blood. These receptors came from a man aged 65-85 years in good health.

This clonotype was picked up a small number of times. The chain links TRBV6-5 to TRBJ2-2, with D unclear. Trimming shortened V by 2 bases and J by 4 bases, and 5 bases separated the two germline ends. The CDR3 is 13 amino acids. CDR1 is MNHEY, CDR2 SVGAGI, per germline. CDR3 amino acids: CASSYEGTGELFF. The CDR3 DNA sequence: TGTGCCAGCAGTTACGAAGGCACCGGGGAGCTGTTTTTT.

The J gene is TRBJ2-1, the V gene TRBV10-1; D not certain. This CDR3 region has 14 residues. In germline, CDR1 is WNHNN, CDR2 SYGVQD (reference sequence). V lost 0 bases and J 8 bases, leaving 11 bases between the germline ends. CDR3 coding DNA: TGCGCCAGCAGTGAGTCGCCTCGTAATGATGAGCAGTTCTTC. Its translation: CASSESPRNDEQFF.

This clonotype was seen once. The J gene is TRBJ2-3, the V gene TRBV5-1; 7 nucleotides match TRBD2. Germline trimming cut 0 bases from V and 4 bases from J; bases unmatched to any gene: 5. Germline V CDR1 and CDR2: SGHRS, YFSETQ. The CDR3 has 15 amino acids. The CDR3 nucleotides read TGCGCCAGCAGCTTGGCGGCTAGCGGACCAGATACGCAGTATTTT. As protein: CASSLAASGPDTQYF.

This clonotype was detected a few times. This rearrangement joins TRBV13 to TRBJ1-1; 7 nucleotides agree with TRBD1. Trimming took 5 bases from V and 0 from J; bases not matched to a gene: 12. This CDR3 is 17 amino acids long. The germline V gene has CDR1 PRHDT and CDR2 FYEKMQ (reference sequence). The CDR3 sequence is CASSITLITGVNTEAFF. The CDR3 DNA follows: TGTGCCAGCAGCATAACCCTAATTACAGGGGTGAACACTGAAGCTTTCTTT.

J is TRBJ1-1 and V is TRBV28; a weak D match, TRBD1 (6 bases). V was trimmed by 8 bases and J by 1 base, leaving 11 bases between them. CDR3 size: 13 residues. Germline CDR1 MDHEN, CDR2 SYDVKM. The CDR3 region has the DNA TGTGCCAGCCGGACAGCCGCGAACACTGAAGCTTTCTTT. It translates to CASRTAANTEAFF.

The rearrangement links TRBV6-5 to TRBJ2-5; possible D gene TRBD1, 5 bases. The end of the DNA fits TRBJ2-1 better, so the J call may be wrong. The CDR3 totals 11 residues. CDR1 is MNHEY, CDR2 SVGAGI, per germline. The CDR3 protein is CASQGFYEQFF. The CDR3, as DNA: TGTGCCAGCCAGGGTTTTTATGAGCAGTTCTTC.

In this sample, this clonotype turned up a few times. This chain connects TRBV20-1 to TRBJ1-5, with D tentatively TRBD1 (5 bases). This CDR3 contains 14 residues. V gave up 3 bases and J gave up 5 bases, with 14 bases separating them. The germline V gene encodes CDR1 DFQATT and CDR2 SNEGSKA (reference sequence). The CDR3 bases are TGCAGTGCTAGGGTCCCGGGGCGAGATCAGCCCCAGCATTTT. Encoded protein: CSARVPGRDQPQHF.

The chain couples TRBV20-1 to TRBJ2-3, with a weak D call TRBD2 (5 bases). Trimming left V 3 bases short and J 4 bases short, with 14 bases between. CDR1 and CDR2 from the germline V gene are DFQATT and SNEGSKA (reference sequence). The CDR3 is 14 amino acids. The CDR3 DNA is TGCAGTGCTAGGCTCCCCGGGAAACCAGATACGCAGTATTTT. Encoded protein: CSARLPGKPDTQYF.

This clonotype turned up a few times. The gene calls are TRBV7-2 and TRBJ2-1; D gene uncertain. V was shortened by 7 bases and J by 6 bases, with 10 bases between the two germline ends. This CDR3 region has 12 residues. Germline loops: CDR1 SGHTA, CDR2 FQGNSA. The CDR3 sequence is CASTLAANEQFF. The CDR3 DNA reads as TGTGCCAGCACCCTTGCGGCCAATGAGCAGTTCTTC.

The rearrangement uses TRBV6-5 and TRBJ1-4; no definite D call. Germline V CDR1 and CDR2: MNHEY, SVGAGI. V was pared by 3 bases and J by 8 bases, with 7 bases between. The CDR3 has 12 amino acids. This chain's CDR3 is CASSYPGEKLFF. The CDR3 DNA follows: TGTGCCAGCAGTTATCCGGGAGAAAAACTGTTTTTT.

V and J are TRBV2 and TRBJ2-6, with TRBD2 identical over 7 bases. This CDR3 is 20 amino acids long. Trimming took 7 bases from V and 0 from J; bases not matched to a gene: 18. The V gene's germline CDR1 is SNHLY and CDR2 FYNNEI. The CDR3 DNA reads as TGTGCCAGCAACCCTAGCGGTGGTTTTCTTTCTCTCTCTGGGGCCAACGTCCTGACTTTC. Translation gives CASNPSGGFLSLSGANVLTF.

This clonotype was recorded a few times. The CDR3 nucleotides read TGTGCCAGCAGCTTAACGTCAGCGACAGGCGAGGATTCACCCCTCCACTTT. This translates into CASSLTSATGEDSPLHF. The chain links TRBV7-8 to TRBJ1-6; D perhaps matches TRBD1 (6 bases). CDR3 length: 17 amino acids. In germline, CDR1 is SGHVS, CDR2 FQNEAQ. V lost 2 bases and J 8 bases, leaving 19 bases between the germline ends.

V usage is TRBV7-3 and J usage is TRBJ2-5; 13 bases map to TRBD2. Germline CDR1 SGHTA, CDR2 FQGTGA. The CDR3 loop spans 17 amino acids. J gave up 1 base and V 5 bases, and 7 bases lay outside the gene matches. CDR3 in DNA: TGTGCCAGCAGCCAGGGACTAGCGGGGATATTCCAAGAGACCCAGTACTTC. Its translation is CASSQGLAGIFQETQYF.

This chain links TRBV4-2 with TRBJ2-1, with a tentative D call TRBD1 (7 bases). CDR1 and CDR2 (germline): LGHNA, YNFKEQ. The CDR3 consists of 14 residues. The germline V and J ends were trimmed by 3 bases and 5 bases, with 11 bases remaining between them. The CDR3 nucleotides read TGTGCCAGCAGCCAGGCGGGACAGAACAATGAGCAGTTCTTC. This gives the protein CASSQAGQNNEQFF.

This chain connects TRBV12-3 or TRBV12-4 to TRBJ2-3; possible D gene TRBD1, 6 bases. The CDR3 totals 14 residues. The V end lost 1 base, the J end lost 5 bases, and 10 bases lay between the germline ends. CDR3 bases: TGTGCCAGCAGTTTAGGGGGGCTTATAGATACGCAGTATTTT. Translation: CASSLGGLIDTQYF.

The CDR3 reads CASRAQAGGETQYF. The DNA of the CDR3 is TGTGCCAGCAGGGCTCAAGCGGGGGGTGAGACCCAGTACTTC. The chain employs TRBV6-1 and TRBJ2-5, with TRBD2 identical over 9 bases. The V and J ends lost 6 bases and 5 bases, in that order; junction bases with no gene match: 7. This CDR3 comprises 14 residues. Looked up from germline, CDR1 is MNHNS and CDR2 is SASEGT.

This clonotype has only a few counts. V gene TRBV6-6 combines with J gene TRBJ2-3; TRBD2 agrees at 16 bases. Germline loops: CDR1 MNHNY, CDR2 SVGAGI (reference sequence). The CDR3 sequence is 17 residues long. Trimming took 2 bases from V and 3 from J; bases not matched to a gene: 2. CDR3 residues: CASSYQGLAGGTDTQYF. CDR3 coding DNA: TGTGCCAGCAGTTACCAGGGACTAGCGGGAGGGACAGATACGCAGTATTTT.

V and J are TRBV27 and TRBJ1-6; no clear D gene. CDR3 size: 16 residues. Looked up from germline, CDR1 is MNHEY and CDR2 is SMNVEV (reference sequence). V dropped 0 bases and J dropped 0 bases, with 6 bases sitting between them. CDR3 protein: CASSLSDRSYNSPLHF. DNA of the CDR3: TGTGCCAGCAGTTTATCGGATCGCTCCTATAATTCACCCCTCCACTTT.

This clonotype was counted only a few times. The chain recombines TRBV7-3 with TRBJ2-3; 9 positions match TRBD1. The CDR3 length is 14 residues. Germline values: CDR1 SGHTA, CDR2 FQGTGA. V gave up 5 bases and J gave up 3 bases; unmatched junction bases: 3. CDR3 protein: CASSGDRVTDTQYF. The CDR3 DNA follows: TGTGCCAGCAGCGGGGACAGGGTGACAGATACGCAGTATTTT.

There are a few counts of this clonotype. A much larger clone lies a single base off, so this may be a read error. The rearrangement links TRBV6-5 to TRBJ2-5, with TRBD2 as a possible D gene (6 bases). The CDR3 spans 13 residues. CDR1 and CDR2 (germline): MNHEY, SVGAGI. The CDR3 spells CASIVPGEETQCF. The CDR3 DNA reads as TGTGCCAGCATCGTCCCGGGAGAAGAGACCCAGTGCTTC.

This clonotype was recorded many times. This chain links TRBV29-1 with TRBJ1-1, with a tentative D call TRBD1 (5 bases). The germline V and J ends were trimmed by 5 bases and 2 bases, with 9 bases remaining between them. CDR3 length: 12 residues. Germline loops: CDR1 SQVTM, CDR2 ANQGSEA. This CDR3 reads CSVRDGNTEAFF. Here the CDR3 DNA reads TGCAGCGTTCGGGACGGAAACACTGAAGCTTTCTTT.

This clonotype was detected a few times. The chain couples TRBV25-1 to TRBJ2-5; D gene unclear. The end of the DNA aligns better with TRBJ2-1, so the J call may be wrong. The germline V gene encodes CDR1 MGHDK and CDR2 SYGVNS. CDR3 length equals 12 residues. CDR3 sequence: CASSEFGDEQFF. The CDR3 nucleotides are TGTGCCAGCAGTGAATTTGGTGATGAGCAGTTCTTC.